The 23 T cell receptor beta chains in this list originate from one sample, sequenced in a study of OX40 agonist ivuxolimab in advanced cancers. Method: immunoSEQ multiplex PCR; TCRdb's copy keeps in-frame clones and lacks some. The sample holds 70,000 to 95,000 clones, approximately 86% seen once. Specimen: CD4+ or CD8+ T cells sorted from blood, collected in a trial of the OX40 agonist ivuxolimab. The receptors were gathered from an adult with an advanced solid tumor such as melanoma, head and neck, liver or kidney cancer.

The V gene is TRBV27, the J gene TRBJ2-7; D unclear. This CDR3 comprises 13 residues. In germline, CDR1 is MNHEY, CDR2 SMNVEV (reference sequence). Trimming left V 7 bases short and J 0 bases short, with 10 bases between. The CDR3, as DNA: TGTGCCAGCATGGGCGGAGCCTCCTACGAGCAGTACTTC. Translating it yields CASMGGASYEQYF.

The CDR3, as DNA: TGTGCCAGCAGCCAAAGCAGGGGGCCTGGCGGGGAGCTGTTTTTT. The encoded protein is CASSQSRGPGGELFF. The V call is TRBV7-9, the J call TRBJ2-2; TRBD1 matches at 8 bases. This CDR3 region has 15 residues. J gave up 7 bases and V 5 bases, and 9 bases lay outside the gene matches. The germline V gene has CDR1 SEHNR and CDR2 FQNEAQ (reference sequence).

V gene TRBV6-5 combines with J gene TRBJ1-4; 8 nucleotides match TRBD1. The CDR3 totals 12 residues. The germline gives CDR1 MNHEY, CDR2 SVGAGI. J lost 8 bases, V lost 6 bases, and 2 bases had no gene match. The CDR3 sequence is CASSRDREKLFF. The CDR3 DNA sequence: TGTGCCAGCAGCAGGGACAGGGAAAAACTGTTTTTT.

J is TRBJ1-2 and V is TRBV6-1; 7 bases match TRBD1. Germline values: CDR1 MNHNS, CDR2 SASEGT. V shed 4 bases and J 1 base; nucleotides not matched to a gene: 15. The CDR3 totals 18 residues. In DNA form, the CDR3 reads TGTGCCAGCAGTGCCGGTGGAGGCAGGGGGAGCTTTAACTATGGCTACACCTTC. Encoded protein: CASSAGGGRGSFNYGYTF.

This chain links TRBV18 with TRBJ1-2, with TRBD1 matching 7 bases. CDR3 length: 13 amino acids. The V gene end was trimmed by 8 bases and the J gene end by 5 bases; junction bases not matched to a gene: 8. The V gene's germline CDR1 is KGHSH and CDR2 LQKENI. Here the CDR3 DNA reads TGTGCCAGCGCAACCGGGACAGCTTATGGCTACACCTTC. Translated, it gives CASATGTAYGYTF.

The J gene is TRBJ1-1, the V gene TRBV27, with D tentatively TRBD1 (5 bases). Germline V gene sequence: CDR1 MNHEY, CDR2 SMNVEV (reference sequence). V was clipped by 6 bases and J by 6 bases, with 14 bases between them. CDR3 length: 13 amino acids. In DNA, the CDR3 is TGTGCCAGCAGGGGGCCTTCGCACGCTGAAGCTTTCTTT. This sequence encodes CASRGPSHAEAFF.

The CDR3 nucleotides read TGTGCCTGGAGTCTGGGACTAGCGGTAAGCTCCTACGAGCAGTACTTC. It specifies CAWSLGLAVSSYEQYF. This chain joins TRBV30 and TRBJ2-7; 11 positions match TRBD2. The length of the CDR3 is 16 residues. The junction had 6 bases not matched to a gene; V was cut back by 2 bases and J by 0 bases. Germline lookup yields CDR1 GTSNPN and CDR2 SVGIG (reference sequence).

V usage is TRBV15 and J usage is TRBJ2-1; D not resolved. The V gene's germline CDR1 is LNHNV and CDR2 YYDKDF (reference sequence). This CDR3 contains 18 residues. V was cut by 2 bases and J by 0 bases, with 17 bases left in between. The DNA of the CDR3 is TGTGCCACCAGCAGACTAATCCCCCGGGTCTACTCCTACAATGAGCAGTTCTTC. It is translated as CATSRLIPRVYSYNEQFF.

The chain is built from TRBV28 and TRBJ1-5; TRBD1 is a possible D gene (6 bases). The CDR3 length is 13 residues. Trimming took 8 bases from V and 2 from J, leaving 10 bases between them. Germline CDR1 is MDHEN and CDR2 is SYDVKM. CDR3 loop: CASQGPGNQPQHF. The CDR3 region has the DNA TGTGCCAGCCAGGGGCCTGGCAATCAGCCCCAGCATTTT.

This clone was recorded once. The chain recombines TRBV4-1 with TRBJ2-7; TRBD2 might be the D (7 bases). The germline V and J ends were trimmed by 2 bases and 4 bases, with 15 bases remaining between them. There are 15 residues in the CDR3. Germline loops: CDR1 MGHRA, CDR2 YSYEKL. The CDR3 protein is CASSQTVGGLYEQYF. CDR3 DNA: TGCGCCAGCAGCCAAACTGTGGGGGGGCTATACGAGCAGTACTTC.

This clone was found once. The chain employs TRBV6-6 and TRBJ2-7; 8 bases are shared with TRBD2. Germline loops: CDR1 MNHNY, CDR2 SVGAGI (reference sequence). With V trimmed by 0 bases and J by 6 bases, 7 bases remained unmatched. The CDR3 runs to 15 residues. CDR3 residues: CASSYSSTAGGEQYF. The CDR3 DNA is TGTGCCAGCAGTTACTCGAGTACGGCGGGAGGCGAGCAGTACTTC.

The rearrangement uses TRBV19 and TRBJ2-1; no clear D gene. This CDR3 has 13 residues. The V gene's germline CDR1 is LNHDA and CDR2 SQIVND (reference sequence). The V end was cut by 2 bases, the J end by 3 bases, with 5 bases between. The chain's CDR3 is CASSILNYNEQFF. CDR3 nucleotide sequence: TGTGCCAGTAGTATACTCAACTACAATGAGCAGTTCTTC.

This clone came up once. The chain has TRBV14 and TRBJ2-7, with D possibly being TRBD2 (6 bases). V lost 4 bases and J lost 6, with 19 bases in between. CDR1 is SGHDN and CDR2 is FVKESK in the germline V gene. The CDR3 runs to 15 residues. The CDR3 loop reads CASSPRGGWLVEQYF. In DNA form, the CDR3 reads TGTGCCAGCAGCCCCCGTGGAGGGTGGTTAGTCGAGCAGTACTTC.

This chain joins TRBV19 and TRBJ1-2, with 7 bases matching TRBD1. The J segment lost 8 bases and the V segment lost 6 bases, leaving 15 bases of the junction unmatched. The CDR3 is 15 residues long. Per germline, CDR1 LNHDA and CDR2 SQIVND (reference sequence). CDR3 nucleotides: TGTGCCAGTAGAACACCGCAGACAGGGAAGAGGGGCTACACCTTC. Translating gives CASRTPQTGKRGYTF.

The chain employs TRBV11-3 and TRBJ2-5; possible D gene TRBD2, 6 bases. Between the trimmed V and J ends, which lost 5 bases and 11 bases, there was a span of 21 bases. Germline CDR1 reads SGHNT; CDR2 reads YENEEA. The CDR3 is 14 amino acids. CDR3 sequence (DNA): TGTGCCAGCAGCCCCCCGGAAGGGCCGGGGGAGCAGTACTTC. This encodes CASSPPEGPGEQYF.

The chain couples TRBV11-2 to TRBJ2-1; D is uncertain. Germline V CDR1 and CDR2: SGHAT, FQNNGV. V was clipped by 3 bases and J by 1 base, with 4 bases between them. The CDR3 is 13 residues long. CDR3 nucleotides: TGTGCCAGCAGCTTGGCTTCCTACAATGAGCAGTTCTTC. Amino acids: CASSLASYNEQFF.

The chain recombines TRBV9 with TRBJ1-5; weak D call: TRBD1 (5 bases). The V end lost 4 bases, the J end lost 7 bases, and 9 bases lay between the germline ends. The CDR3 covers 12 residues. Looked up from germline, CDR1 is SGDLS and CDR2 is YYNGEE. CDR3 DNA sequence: TGTGCCAGCAGCTCGGGGGACCAGCCCCAGCATTTT. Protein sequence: CASSSGDQPQHF.

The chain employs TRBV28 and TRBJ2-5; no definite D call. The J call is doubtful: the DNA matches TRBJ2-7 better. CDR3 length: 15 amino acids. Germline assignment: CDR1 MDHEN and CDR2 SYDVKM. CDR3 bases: TGTGCCAGCAGTTTGGTCCTCCAGGTACCCTACGAGCAGTACTTC. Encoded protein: CASSLVLQVPYEQYF.

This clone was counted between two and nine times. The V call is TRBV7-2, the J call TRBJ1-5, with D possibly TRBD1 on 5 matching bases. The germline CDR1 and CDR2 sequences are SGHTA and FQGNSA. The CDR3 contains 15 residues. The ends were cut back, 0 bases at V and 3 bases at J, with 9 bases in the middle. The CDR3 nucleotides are TGTGCCAGCAGCTTAGCTCAGGGCCCCAATCAGCCCCAGCATTTT. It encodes CASSLAQGPNQPQHF.

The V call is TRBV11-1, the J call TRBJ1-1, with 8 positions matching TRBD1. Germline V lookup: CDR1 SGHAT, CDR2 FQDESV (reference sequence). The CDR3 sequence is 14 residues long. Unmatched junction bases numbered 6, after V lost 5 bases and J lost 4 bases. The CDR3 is CASSRRTGTTEAFF. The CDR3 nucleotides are TGTGCCAGCAGCAGACGGACAGGGACCACTGAAGCTTTCTTT.

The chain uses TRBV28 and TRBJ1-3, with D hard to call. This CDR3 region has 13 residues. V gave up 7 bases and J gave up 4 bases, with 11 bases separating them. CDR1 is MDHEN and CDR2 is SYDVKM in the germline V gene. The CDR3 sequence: CASNLISGNTIYF. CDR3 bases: TGTGCCAGCAACCTTATCTCCGGAAACACCATATATTTT. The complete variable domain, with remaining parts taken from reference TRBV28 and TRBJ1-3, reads DVKVTQSSRYLVKRTGEKVFLECVQDMDHENMFWYRQDPGLGLRLIYFSYDVKMKEKGDIPEGYSVSREKKERFSLILESASTNQTSMYLCASNLISGNTIYFGEGSWLTVV.

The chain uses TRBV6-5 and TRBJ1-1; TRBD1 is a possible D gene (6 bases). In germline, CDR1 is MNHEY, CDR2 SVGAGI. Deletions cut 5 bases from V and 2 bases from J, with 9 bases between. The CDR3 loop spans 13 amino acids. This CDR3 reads CASSDRSNTEAFF. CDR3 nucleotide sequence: TGTGCCAGCAGTGACAGGAGCAACACTGAAGCTTTCTTT.

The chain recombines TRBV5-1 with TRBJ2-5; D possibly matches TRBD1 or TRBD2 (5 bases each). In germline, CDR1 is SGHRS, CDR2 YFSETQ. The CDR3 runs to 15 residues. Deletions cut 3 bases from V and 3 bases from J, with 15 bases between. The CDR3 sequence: CASSSEGRLEETQYF. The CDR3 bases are TGCGCCAGCAGCTCCGAGGGACGGCTCGAAGAGACCCAGTACTTC.